The 27 T cell receptor beta chains reported below all come from one sample, sequenced in a study of blood T cells in healthy people across ages. Through a sample-barcoded 5' primer and a J-beta primer mix, a second PCR was run for roughly 6 to 12 cycles. Each CDR3 protein gets one entry after TCRdb re-called the 5' RACE reads with MiXCR. Of hundreds of thousands of distinct CDR3 sequences in the sample, approximately 48% were seen once. The sequencing input was blood. All receptors come from a man in his sixties in good health.

The V gene is TRBV18, the J gene TRBJ2-1; 10 bases align to TRBD2. Per germline, CDR1 KGHSH and CDR2 LQKENI. After removal of 6 bases from V and 1 base from J, the junction contained 6 bases not matched to a gene. The CDR3 totals 16 residues. CDR3 residues: CASSPELAGSYNEQFF. In DNA, the CDR3 is TGTGCCAGCTCCCCAGAACTAGCGGGGTCCTACAATGAGCAGTTCTTC.

This clonotype occurred once. Just one base apart from a much larger clone, this may be a read error. This chain links TRBV6-5 with TRBJ2-3, with 8 bases lining up with TRBD1. This CDR3 has 15 residues. CDR1 is MNHEY and CDR2 is SVGAGI in the germline V gene. In DNA form, the CDR3 reads TGTGCCAGCAGTTACCAGGGGGCAATCGCAGAGACGCAGTATTTT. It translates to CASSYQGAIAETQYF.

This clonotype was found once. The J gene is TRBJ2-1, the V gene TRBV7-6; D is perhaps TRBD1 (6 bases). V lost 0 bases and J 9 bases, leaving 18 bases between the germline ends. The CDR3 covers 16 residues. The V gene's germline CDR1 is SGHVS and CDR2 FNYEAQ. CDR3 in amino acids: CASSLASGHNGGEQFF. DNA of the CDR3: TGTGCCAGCAGCTTAGCCTCGGGACACAATGGGGGTGAGCAGTTCTTC.

This clonotype was observed at least ten times. In nucleotides, the CDR3 is TGTGCCATCCCGGGGGGGCTCGGTTGGAGCTATGGCTACACCTTC. It specifies CAIPGGLGWSYGYTF. The J gene is TRBJ1-2, the V gene TRBV10-3; TRBD1 is a possible D gene (6 bases). CDR1 is ENHRY and CDR2 is SYGVKD in the germline V gene. The CDR3 has 15 amino acids. V was shortened by 8 bases and J by 4 bases, with 20 bases between the two germline ends.

The V and J genes are TRBV20-1 and TRBJ2-7; D unclear. V lost 2 bases and J lost 3, with 14 bases in between. Germline-derived CDR1 and CDR2 are DFQATT and SNEGSKA (reference sequence). The CDR3 is 14 residues long. Written as DNA, the CDR3 is TGCAGTGCTAGAAGTGGGCAAGGTGTCTACGAGCAGTACTTC. This codes for CSARSGQGVYEQYF.

This clonotype was observed a handful of times. The rearrangement joins TRBV6-5 to TRBJ2-7; D is ambiguous. Germline V CDR1 and CDR2: MNHEY, SVGAGI. CDR3 length: 13 amino acids. V lost 4 bases to trimming and J lost 1 base, with 8 bases between them. CDR3 region: CASSFYRSYEQYF. Written as DNA, the CDR3 is TGTGCCAGCAGTTTCTACCGTTCCTACGAGCAGTACTTC.

The chain joins TRBV7-8 to TRBJ2-1, with D perhaps matching TRBD1 or TRBD2 (5 bases each). Trimming took 5 bases from V and 6 from J, leaving 17 bases between them. In germline, CDR1 is SGHVS, CDR2 FQNEAQ. The CDR3 consists of 15 residues. The DNA of the CDR3 is TGTGCCAGCAGCCCTACCGGGACCCCCGCCAATGAGCAGTTCTTC. It codes for CASSPTGTPANEQFF.

This clonotype was seen more than once but under ten times. This chain connects TRBV7-2 to TRBJ2-5; unclear D gene. The CDR3 is 13 residues long. Germline values: CDR1 SGHTA, CDR2 FQGNSA. The germline V and J ends were trimmed by 5 bases and 2 bases, with 9 bases remaining between them. The DNA of the CDR3 is TGTGCCAGCAGCGAAGAACCTCAAGAGACCCAGTACTTC. Protein sequence: CASSEEPQETQYF.

The chain combines TRBV27 with TRBJ1-2; 7 nucleotides match TRBD1. Losses at the gene ends were 5 bases for V and 6 bases for J; bases not matched to a gene: 6. The CDR3 spans 13 residues. Germline V gene sequence: CDR1 MNHEY, CDR2 SMNVEV (reference sequence). CDR3 in amino acids: CASSGGQQHGYTF. CDR3 coding DNA: TGTGCCAGCAGTGGGGGACAGCAACATGGCTACACCTTC.

The V gene is TRBV9, the J gene TRBJ2-1; D may be TRBD2 (6 bases). The CDR3 has 12 amino acids. V lost 4 bases, J lost 8 bases, and 10 bases lay in between. The germline CDR1 and CDR2 sequences are SGDLS and YYNGEE. CDR3 nucleotide sequence: TGTGCCAGCAGCTCCAGACTAGATGAGCAGTTCTTC. Protein sequence: CASSSRLDEQFF. The full variable domain, with the rest looked up from reference TRBV9 and TRBJ2-1, is DSGVTQTPKHLITATGQRVTLRCSPRSGDLSVYWYQQSLDQGLQFLIQYYNGEERAKGNILERFSAQQFPDLHSELNLSSLELGDSALYFCASSSRLDEQFFGPGTRLTVL.

The chain couples TRBV21-1 to TRBJ2-1; TRBD1 reflects the table's D call only, with no check against the DNA. TRBV21-1 is given as a pseudogene. This CDR3 is 16 amino acids long. The CDR3 DNA follows: TGTGCCAGCAGCATCCCCAGGACAGGGGGGTACAATGAGCAGTTCTTC. Translating it yields CASSIPRTGGYNEQFF.

The CDR3 DNA reads as TGTGCCAGCAGTCTCCTGGACAGGGGGAGCAATCAGCCCCAGCATTTT. Translating gives CASSLLDRGSNQPQHF. The rearrangement joins TRBV6-2 or TRBV6-3 to TRBJ1-5; TRBD1 matches 10 bases. Germline V gives CDR1 MNHEY, CDR2 SVGEGT. The CDR3 is 16 amino acids. The junction had 5 bases not matched to a gene; V was cut back by 5 bases and J by 1 base.

This clonotype was recorded many times. The chain links TRBV5-6 to TRBJ2-5, with D perhaps TRBD2 (5 bases). The germline CDR1 and CDR2 sequences are SGHDT and YYEEEE. The CDR3 covers 16 residues. With 6 bases removed from V and 4 bases from J, the gap between germline ends came to 22 bases. The CDR3 nucleotides read TGTGCCAGCACCCGCGGAGCCGGGGTAGCTGCAGAGACCCAGTACTTC. It encodes CASTRGAGVAAETQYF.

This clonotype was seen more than once but under ten times. The chain couples TRBV27 to TRBJ2-1; 12 positions agree with TRBD2. Germline assignment: CDR1 MNHEY and CDR2 SMNVEV (reference sequence). The V gene end was trimmed by 2 bases and the J gene end by 4 bases; junction bases not matched to a gene: 3. The CDR3 contains 16 residues. The CDR3 nucleotides read TGTGCCAGCAGTTTACTCACTAGCGGGGGGTACAATGAGCAGTTCTTC. Translated: CASSLLTSGGYNEQFF.

The J gene is TRBJ2-1, the V gene TRBV5-5, with 10 bases matching TRBD2. This CDR3 has 17 residues. After removal of 3 bases from V and 5 bases from J, the junction contained 11 bases not matched to a gene. Per germline, CDR1 SGHKS and CDR2 YYEKEE (reference sequence). CDR3 protein: CASSSKPLAGANNEQFF. Written as DNA, the CDR3 is TGTGCCAGCAGCTCCAAACCCCTAGCGGGGGCTAACAATGAGCAGTTCTTC. Filled out from reference TRBV5-5 and TRBJ2-1, the complete variable domain reads DAGVTQSPTHLIKTRGQQVTLRCSPISGHKSVSWYQQVLGQGPQFIFQYYEKEERGRGNFPDRFSARQFPNYSSELNVNALLLGDSALYLCASSSKPLAGANNEQFFGPGTRLTVL.

This clonotype has just a few counts. The J gene is TRBJ2-1, the V gene TRBV29-1; TRBD2 agrees at 11 bases. V shed 4 bases, J shed 8 bases, and the junction held 7 bases outside the gene matches. The CDR3 is 14 residues long. Germline CDR1 and CDR2: SQVTM and ANQGSEA. The CDR3 DNA is TGCAGCGTTGTTAGCGGGGGGGCCTGGGATGAGCAGTTCTTC. Translated: CSVVSGGAWDEQFF.

This sequence joins TRBV3-1 and TRBJ2-3; 9 bases fit TRBD2. The CDR3 is 17 amino acids. The V segment lost 0 bases and the J segment 2 bases; nucleotides outside the gene matches: 6. Germline CDR1 and CDR2: LGHDT and YNNKEL (reference sequence). The CDR3 DNA follows: TGTGCCAGCAGCCAAGAATTCCCGGGACTAGCCACAGATACGCAGTATTTT. The encoded protein is CASSQEFPGLATDTQYF.

The rearrangement links TRBV6-2 or TRBV6-3 to TRBJ2-3, with 11 bases identical to TRBD2. The CDR3 is made up of 16 amino acids. Germline V gene data show CDR1 as MNHEY and CDR2 as SVGEGT. V dropped 6 bases and J dropped 2; count of bases not matched to a gene: 7. CDR3 loop: CASRRRLAGTTDTQYF. The DNA of the CDR3 is TGTGCCAGCAGACGGAGACTAGCGGGGACCACAGATACGCAGTATTTT.

The chain uses TRBV4-1 and TRBJ2-3; 14 bases align to TRBD2. The CDR3 length is 16 residues. The J segment lost 5 bases and the V segment lost 5 bases, leaving 6 bases of the junction unmatched. Germline values: CDR1 MGHRA, CDR2 YSYEKL. The CDR3 protein is CASSIRLAGGRDTQYF. The CDR3 DNA reads TGCGCCAGCAGCATTCGACTAGCGGGGGGGAGAGATACGCAGTATTTT.

V usage is TRBV12-3 or TRBV12-4 and J usage is TRBJ1-6, with 12 bases lining up with TRBD1. V lost 6 bases to trimming and J lost 6 bases; unmatched junction nucleotides: 9. CDR3 length: 17 amino acids. Here the CDR3 reads CASSASRDRGRNSPLHF. The CDR3 nucleotides are TGTGCCAGCAGCGCCAGCCGGGACAGGGGGCGTAATTCACCCCTCCACTTT.

This sequence joins TRBV6-5 and TRBJ2-3; D gene uncertain. Germline loops: CDR1 MNHEY, CDR2 SVGAGI. Trimming pared 2 bases from V and 0 bases from J, leaving 9 bases between. This CDR3 is 15 amino acids long. CDR3 sequence reads: CASSYDPYSTDTQYF. The DNA for the CDR3 is TGTGCCAGCAGTTACGACCCTTATAGCACAGATACGCAGTATTTT.

This chain joins TRBV6-5 and TRBJ2-7, with 7 positions matching TRBD2. The germline gives CDR1 MNHEY, CDR2 SVGAGI. V shed 6 bases and J 3 bases; nucleotides not matched to a gene: 8. The CDR3 is 14 amino acids. CDR3 sequence: CASRPGGSYYEQYF. CDR3 DNA: TGTGCCAGCAGGCCCGGGGGGAGCTACTACGAGCAGTACTTC.

The chain joins TRBV19 to TRBJ2-1; 7 bases map to TRBD2. The CDR3 runs 15 residues. Germline CDR1 LNHDA, CDR2 SQIVND (reference sequence). Losses at the gene ends were 6 bases for V and 2 bases for J; bases not matched to a gene: 7. CDR3 coding DNA: TGTGCCAGTAGGGTCGGGGGGTCTGCCTACAATGAGCAGTTCTTC. It codes for CASRVGGSAYNEQFF.

Of note for this clonotype: Relative to the germline gene, one junction end is altered; a read error may explain this. The rearrangement joins TRBV29-1 to TRBJ1-2, with a weak D call TRBD1 (6 bases). The V gene's germline CDR1 is SQVTM and CDR2 ANQGSEA. The CDR3 loop spans 15 amino acids. The CDR3 DNA is TGCAGCGTTCAACCCGACAGGTACCCTAATTATGGCTACACCTTC. This gives the protein CSVQPDRYPNYGYTF. Combining the CDR3 with reference TRBV29-1 and TRBJ1-2 gives the whole variable domain SAVISQKPSRDICQRGTSLTIQCQVDSQVTMMFWYRQQPGQSLTLIATANQGSEATYESGFVIDKFPISRPNLTFSTLTVSNMSPEDSSIYLCSVQPDRYPNYGYTFGSGTRLTVV.

This sequence joins TRBV3-1 and TRBJ2-4; 11 bases are shared with TRBD2. The end of the DNA fits TRBJ2-7 better, so the J call may be wrong. CDR3 length equals 16 residues. The germline gives CDR1 LGHDT, CDR2 YNNKEL (reference sequence). The CDR3 is CASSQGRGLAEYEQYF. DNA of the CDR3: TGTGCCAGCAGCCAAGGCCGGGGACTAGCGGAGTACGAGCAGTACTTC.

The rearrangement links TRBV15 to TRBJ2-7; D might be TRBD2 (8 bases). The germline V and J ends were trimmed by 5 bases and 1 base, with 15 bases remaining between them. This CDR3 is 15 amino acids long. Germline lookup yields CDR1 LNHNV and CDR2 YYDKDF (reference sequence). CDR3 sequence (DNA): TGTGCCACCAGCGGGGTAGCGGGACAGTCCTACGAGCAGTACTTC. Its protein is CATSGVAGQSYEQYF.

The rearrangement links TRBV6-5 to TRBJ2-1; no reliable D call. V dropped 6 bases and J dropped 2 bases, with 14 bases sitting between them. The CDR3 spans 15 residues. Germline V gives CDR1 MNHEY, CDR2 SVGAGI. The CDR3 DNA is TGTGCCAGCAGGTCCCAGACATCCACCTACAATGAGCAGTTCTTC. It specifies CASRSQTSTYNEQFF.